The clone carrying this T cell receptor (beta chain) was counted a single time. The CDR3 consists of 15 residues. Trimming cost V 6 bases and J 5 bases; bases outside gene matches: 12. The germline CDR1 and CDR2 sequences are MDHEN and SYDVKM. This specimen comes from a study of T cell responses to AZD1222 COVID-19 vaccine. Generated by immunoSEQ multiplex PCR, the TCRdb table keeps only in-frame clones and is missing some. The sample comprises around 140,000 clones, roughly 92% of which are singletons, and 4% to 5.5% rests with the top ten. The V call is TRBV28, the J call TRBJ1-2, with TRBD1 identical over 7 bases. The specimen comprised peripheral blood, sampled on day 0 of AZD1222 vaccination. The clonotype comes from an adult in good health. The CDR3 DNA sequence: TGTGCCAGCAGAATAGGCCAGGGGGACATGTATGGCTACACCTTC. Its protein product is CASRIGQGDMYGYTF.